Listed below are T cell receptor beta chains from one sample, sequenced in a study of early stage breast cancer tumors. TCRdb keeps only in-frame clones here, not all; method: immunoSEQ multiplex PCR. The sample records about 72,000 clones, more than 65% being singletons. The sequenced material came from blood. These receptors all stem from a person between 60 and 70 years old with breast cancer. The CDR3 runs from the conserved cysteine through the conserved F or W. Each record gives: clone size, D gene, J gene, V gene, CDR3 protein, CDR3 DNA. The D gene is left open where the match is weak. Some rows mark clone size as missing; the rest say once, few, many or name a class of expanded clone.

size: -; D: TRBD2; J: TRBJ2-7; V: TRBV10-3; CDR3: CAIKGTSGRTTYEQYF; DNA: TGTGCCATCAAAGGGACTAGCGGGAGGACAACTTACGAGCAGTACTTC
size: -; D: TRBD1; J: TRBJ2-7; V: TRBV2; CDR3: CASSTRDRVAYEQYF; DNA: TGTGCCAGCAGTACCCGGGACAGGGTGGCCTACGAGCAGTACTTC
size: -; D: -; J: TRBJ2-7; V: TRBV30; CDR3: CAWSVDSSYEQYF; DNA: TGTGCCTGGAGTGTCGATAGCTCCTACGAGCAGTACTTC
size: -; D: -; J: TRBJ1-6; V: TRBV7-9; CDR3: CASSNGIYNSPLHF; DNA: TGTGCCAGCAGCAACGGGATATATAATTCACCCCTCCACTTT
size: few; D: -; J: TRBJ1-5; V: TRBV5-6; CDR3: CASSVGPVNQPQHF; DNA: TGTGCCAGCAGCGTCGGGCCAGTCAATCAGCCCCAGCATTTT
size: -; D: TRBD1; J: TRBJ2-5; V: TRBV6-5; CDR3: CASNRGETQYF; DNA: TGTGCCAGCAACAGGGGAGAGACCCAGTACTTC
size: -; D: TRBD1; J: TRBJ2-7; V: TRBV4-1; CDR3: CASSQLGTADPYEQYF; DNA: TGCGCCAGCAGCCAACTGGGGACAGCTGATCCCTACGAGCAGTACTTC
size: -; D: TRBD1; J: TRBJ2-7; V: TRBV6-1; CDR3: CASRRDRVNEQYF; DNA: TGTGCCAGCAGACGGGACAGGGTGAACGAGCAGTACTTC
size: -; D: -; J: TRBJ2-7; V: TRBV30; CDR3: CAWSGLGRRTYEQYF; DNA: TGTGCCTGGAGTGGGTTGGGCAGGAGAACCTACGAGCAGTACTTC
size: once; D: TRBD2; J: TRBJ2-1; V: TRBV11-1; CDR3: CASSFSGRGTYNEQFF; DNA: TGTGCCAGCAGCTTTAGCGGGAGGGGAACCTACAATGAGCAGTTCTTC
size: once; D: -; J: TRBJ1-2; V: TRBV2; CDR3: CASSDANTGPSGYTF; DNA: TGTGCCAGCAGTGATGCGAACACCGGACCCTCGGGCTACACCTTC
size: few; D: -; J: TRBJ2-2; V: TRBV7-2; CDR3: CASSLVPAGLAGELFF; DNA: TGTGCCAGCAGCTTAGTACCAGCGGGCCTCGCCGGGGAGCTGTTTTTT
size: -; D: TRBD1; J: TRBJ1-3; V: TRBV18; CDR3: CASSPLDRGSGNTIYF; DNA: TGTGCCAGCTCACCGCTAGACAGGGGCTCTGGAAACACCATATATTTT
size: -; D: -; J: TRBJ1-2; V: TRBV5-1; CDR3: CASSSNRDYGYTF; DNA: TGCGCCAGCAGCTCCAACAGGGATTATGGCTACACCTTC
size: -; D: TRBD1; J: TRBJ1-6; V: TRBV6-5; CDR3: CASSYAGGASNSPLHF; DNA: TGTGCCAGCAGTTACGCAGGGGGCGCGAGTAATTCACCCCTCCACTTT
size: -; D: -; J: TRBJ1-1; V: TRBV9; CDR3: CASSSGPNWDTEAFF; DNA: TGTGCCAGCAGCTCGGGACCCAACTGGGACACTGAAGCTTTCTTT
size: few; D: TRBD1; J: TRBJ1-5; V: TRBV29-1; CDR3: CSVGQGNQPQHF; DNA: TGCAGCGTTGGACAGGGGAATCAGCCCCAGCATTTT
size: -; D: TRBD2; J: TRBJ2-7; V: TRBV29-1; CDR3: CSVAGTRDYTGEYEQYF; DNA: TGCAGCGTTGCGGGGACCCGGGACTACACAGGCGAGTACGAGCAGTACTTC
size: -; D: -; J: TRBJ2-7; V: TRBV19; CDR3: CATQGRLGSYEQYF; DNA: TGTGCCACCCAGGGGAGGCTCGGTTCATACGAGCAGTACTTC
size: -; D: -; J: TRBJ1-1; V: TRBV6-5; CDR3: CASSYLTREGAFF; DNA: TGTGCCAGCAGTTACTTGACCCGAGAGGGAGCTTTCTTT
size: few; D: -; J: TRBJ2-3; V: TRBV6-4; CDR3: CASSDSETSTDTQYF; DNA: TGTGCCAGCAGTGACTCGGAAACTAGCACAGATACGCAGTATTTT
size: -; D: -; J: TRBJ1-1; V: TRBV18; CDR3: CASSPPGRNTEAFF; DNA: TGTGCCAGCTCACCACCGGGAAGGAACACTGAAGCTTTCTTT
size: -; D: -; J: TRBJ2-7; V: TRBV5-1; CDR3: CASSPGDNDGIYEQYF; DNA: TGCGCCAGCAGCCCGGGAGACAACGATGGTATCTACGAGCAGTACTTC
size: -; D: -; J: TRBJ2-2; V: TRBV6-1; CDR3: CASRTQVSTGELFF; DNA: TGTGCCAGCAGAACCCAAGTCAGTACCGGGGAGCTGTTTTTT
size: few; D: -; J: TRBJ1-1; V: TRBV5-4; CDR3: CASSSDRTEAFF; DNA: TGTGCCAGCAGCTCCGACAGGACGGAAGCTTTCTTT